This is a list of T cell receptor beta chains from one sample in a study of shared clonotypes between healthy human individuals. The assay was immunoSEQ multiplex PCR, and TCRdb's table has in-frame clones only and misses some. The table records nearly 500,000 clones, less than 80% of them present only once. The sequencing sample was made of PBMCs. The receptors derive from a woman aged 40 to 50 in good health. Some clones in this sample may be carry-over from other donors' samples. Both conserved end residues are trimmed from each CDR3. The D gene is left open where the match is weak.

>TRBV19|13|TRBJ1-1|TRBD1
ASSASTGMNTEAF
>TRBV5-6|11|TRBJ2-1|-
ASSPTVGGEQF
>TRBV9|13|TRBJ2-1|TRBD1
ASSPRDRVYNEQF
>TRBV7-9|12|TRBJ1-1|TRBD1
ASSWTGSVTEAF
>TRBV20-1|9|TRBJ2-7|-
SAPGPYEQY
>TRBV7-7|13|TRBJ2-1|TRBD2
ASRSASGRNNEQF
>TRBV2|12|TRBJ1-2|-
ASRFTGQLYGYT
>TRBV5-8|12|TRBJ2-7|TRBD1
ASRYPGQSYEQY
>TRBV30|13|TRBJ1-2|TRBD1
AWSAGQGRSYGYT
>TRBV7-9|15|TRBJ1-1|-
ASSLGGGAGARTEAF
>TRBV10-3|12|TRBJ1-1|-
AISERLMNTEAF
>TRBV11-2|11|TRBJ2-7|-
ASSLVFRAEQY
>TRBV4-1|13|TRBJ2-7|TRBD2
ASSQTAGLVYEQY
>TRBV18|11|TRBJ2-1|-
ASSPPSVNEQF
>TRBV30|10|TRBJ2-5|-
AWSVRAETQY
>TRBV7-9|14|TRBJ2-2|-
ASRIGGGTGTGELF
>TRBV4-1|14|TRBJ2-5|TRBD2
ASSQGVTSGRKTQY